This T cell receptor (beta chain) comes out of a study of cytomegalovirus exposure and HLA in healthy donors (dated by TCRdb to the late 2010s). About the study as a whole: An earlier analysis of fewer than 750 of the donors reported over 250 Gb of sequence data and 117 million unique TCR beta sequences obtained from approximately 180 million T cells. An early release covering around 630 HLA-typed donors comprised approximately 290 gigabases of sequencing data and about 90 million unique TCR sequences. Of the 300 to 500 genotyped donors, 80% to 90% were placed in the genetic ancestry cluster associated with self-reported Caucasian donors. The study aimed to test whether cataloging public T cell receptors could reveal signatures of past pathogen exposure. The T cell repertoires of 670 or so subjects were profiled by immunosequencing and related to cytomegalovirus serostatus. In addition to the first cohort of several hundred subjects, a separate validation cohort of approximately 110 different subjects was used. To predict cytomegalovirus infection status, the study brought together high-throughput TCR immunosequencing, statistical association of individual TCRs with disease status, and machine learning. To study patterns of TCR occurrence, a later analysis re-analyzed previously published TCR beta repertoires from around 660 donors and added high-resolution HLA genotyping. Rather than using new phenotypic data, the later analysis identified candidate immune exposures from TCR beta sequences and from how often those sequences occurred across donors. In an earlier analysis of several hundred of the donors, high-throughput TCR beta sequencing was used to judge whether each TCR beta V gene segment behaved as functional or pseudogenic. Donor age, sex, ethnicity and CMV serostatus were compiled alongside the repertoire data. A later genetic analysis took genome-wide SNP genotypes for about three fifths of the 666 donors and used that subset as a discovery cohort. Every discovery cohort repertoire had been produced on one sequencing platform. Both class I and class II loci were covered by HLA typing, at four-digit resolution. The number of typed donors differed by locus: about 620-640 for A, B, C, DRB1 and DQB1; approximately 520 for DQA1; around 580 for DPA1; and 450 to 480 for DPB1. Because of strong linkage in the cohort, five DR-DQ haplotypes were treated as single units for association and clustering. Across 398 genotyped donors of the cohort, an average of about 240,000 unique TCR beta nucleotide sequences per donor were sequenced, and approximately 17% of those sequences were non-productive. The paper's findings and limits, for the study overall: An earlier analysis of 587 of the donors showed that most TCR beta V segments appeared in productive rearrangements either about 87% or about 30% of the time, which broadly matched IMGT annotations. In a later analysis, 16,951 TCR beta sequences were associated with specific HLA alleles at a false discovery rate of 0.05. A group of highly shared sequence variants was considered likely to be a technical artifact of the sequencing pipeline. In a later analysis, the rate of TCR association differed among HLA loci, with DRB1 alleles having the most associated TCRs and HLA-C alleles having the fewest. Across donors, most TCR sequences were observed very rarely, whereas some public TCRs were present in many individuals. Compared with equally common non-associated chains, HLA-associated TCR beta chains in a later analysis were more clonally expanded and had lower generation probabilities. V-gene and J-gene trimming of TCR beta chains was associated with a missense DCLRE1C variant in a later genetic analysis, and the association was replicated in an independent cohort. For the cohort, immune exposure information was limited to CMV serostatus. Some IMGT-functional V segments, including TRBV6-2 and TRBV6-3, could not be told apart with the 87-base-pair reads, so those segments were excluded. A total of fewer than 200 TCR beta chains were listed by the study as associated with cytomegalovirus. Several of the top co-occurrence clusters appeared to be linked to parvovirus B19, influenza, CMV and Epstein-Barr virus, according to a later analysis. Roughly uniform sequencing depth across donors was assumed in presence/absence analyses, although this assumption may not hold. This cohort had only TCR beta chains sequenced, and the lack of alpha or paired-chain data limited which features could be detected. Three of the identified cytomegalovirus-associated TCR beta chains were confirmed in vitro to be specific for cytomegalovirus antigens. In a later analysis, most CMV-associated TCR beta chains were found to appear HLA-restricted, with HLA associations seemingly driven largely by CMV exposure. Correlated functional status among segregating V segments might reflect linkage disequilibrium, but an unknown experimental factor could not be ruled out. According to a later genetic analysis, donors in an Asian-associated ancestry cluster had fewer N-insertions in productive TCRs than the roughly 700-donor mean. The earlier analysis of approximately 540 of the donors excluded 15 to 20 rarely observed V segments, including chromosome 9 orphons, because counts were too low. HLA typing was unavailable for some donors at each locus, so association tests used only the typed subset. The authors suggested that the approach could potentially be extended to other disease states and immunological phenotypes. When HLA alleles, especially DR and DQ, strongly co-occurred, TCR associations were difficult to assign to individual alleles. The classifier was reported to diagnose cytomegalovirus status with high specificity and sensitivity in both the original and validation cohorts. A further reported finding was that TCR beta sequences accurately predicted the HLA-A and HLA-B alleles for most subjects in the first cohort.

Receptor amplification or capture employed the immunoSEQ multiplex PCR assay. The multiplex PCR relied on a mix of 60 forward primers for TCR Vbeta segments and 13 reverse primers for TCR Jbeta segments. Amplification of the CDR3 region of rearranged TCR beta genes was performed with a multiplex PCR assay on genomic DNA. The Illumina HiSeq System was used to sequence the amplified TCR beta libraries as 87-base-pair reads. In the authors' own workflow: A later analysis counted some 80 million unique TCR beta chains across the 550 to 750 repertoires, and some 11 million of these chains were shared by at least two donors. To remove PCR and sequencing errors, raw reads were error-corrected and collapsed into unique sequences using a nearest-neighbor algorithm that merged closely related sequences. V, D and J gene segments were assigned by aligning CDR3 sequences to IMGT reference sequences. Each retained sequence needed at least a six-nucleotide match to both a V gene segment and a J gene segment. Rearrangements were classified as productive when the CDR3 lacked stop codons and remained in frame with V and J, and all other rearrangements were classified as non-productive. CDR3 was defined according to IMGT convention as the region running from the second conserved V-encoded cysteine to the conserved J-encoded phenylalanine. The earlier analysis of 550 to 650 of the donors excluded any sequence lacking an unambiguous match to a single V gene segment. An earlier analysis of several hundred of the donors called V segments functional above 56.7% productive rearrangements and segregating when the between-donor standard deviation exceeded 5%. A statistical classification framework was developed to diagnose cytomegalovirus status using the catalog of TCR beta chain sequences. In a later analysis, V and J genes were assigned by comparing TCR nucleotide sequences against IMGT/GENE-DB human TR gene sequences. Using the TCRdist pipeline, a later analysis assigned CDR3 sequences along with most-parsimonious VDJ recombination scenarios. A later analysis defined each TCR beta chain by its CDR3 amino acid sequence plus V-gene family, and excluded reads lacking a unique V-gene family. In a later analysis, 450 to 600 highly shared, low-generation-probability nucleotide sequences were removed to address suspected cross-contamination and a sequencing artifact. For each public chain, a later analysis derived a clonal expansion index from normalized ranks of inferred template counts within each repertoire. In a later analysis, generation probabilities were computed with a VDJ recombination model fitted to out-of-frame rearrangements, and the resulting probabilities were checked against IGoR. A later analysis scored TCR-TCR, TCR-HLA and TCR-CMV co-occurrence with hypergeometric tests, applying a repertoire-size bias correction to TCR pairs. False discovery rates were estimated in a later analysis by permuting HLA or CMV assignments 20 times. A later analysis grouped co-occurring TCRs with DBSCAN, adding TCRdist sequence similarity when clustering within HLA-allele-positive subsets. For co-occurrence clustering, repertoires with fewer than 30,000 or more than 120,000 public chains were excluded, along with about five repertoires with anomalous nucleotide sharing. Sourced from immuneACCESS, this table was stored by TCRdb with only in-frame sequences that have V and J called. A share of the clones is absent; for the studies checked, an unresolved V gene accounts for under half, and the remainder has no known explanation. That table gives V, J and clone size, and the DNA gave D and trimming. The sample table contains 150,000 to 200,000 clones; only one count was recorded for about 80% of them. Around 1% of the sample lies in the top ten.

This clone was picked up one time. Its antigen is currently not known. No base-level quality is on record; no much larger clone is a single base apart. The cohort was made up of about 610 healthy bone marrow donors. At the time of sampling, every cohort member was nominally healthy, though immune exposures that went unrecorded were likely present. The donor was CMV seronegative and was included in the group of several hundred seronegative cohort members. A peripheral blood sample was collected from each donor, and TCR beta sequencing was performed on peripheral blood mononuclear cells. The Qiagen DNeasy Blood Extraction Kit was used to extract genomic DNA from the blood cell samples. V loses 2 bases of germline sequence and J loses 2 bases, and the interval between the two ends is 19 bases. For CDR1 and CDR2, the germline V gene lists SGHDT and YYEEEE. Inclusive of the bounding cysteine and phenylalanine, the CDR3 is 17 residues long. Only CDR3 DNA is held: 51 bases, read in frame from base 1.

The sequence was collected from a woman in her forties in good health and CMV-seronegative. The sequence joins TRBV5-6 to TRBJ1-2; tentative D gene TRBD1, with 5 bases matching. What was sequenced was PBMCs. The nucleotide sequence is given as TGTGCCAGCAGCTTCTTCGGACGGACAACCTTCAACTATGGCTACACCTTC. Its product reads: CASSFFGRTTFNYGYTF.